These 23 T cell receptor beta chains share one sample of origin, sequenced in a study of blood T cell repertoires in COVID-19. Produced via immunoSEQ multiplex PCR; TCRdb's table is partial and in-frame only. The sample lists about 670,000 clones; 85% to 90% were seen once. The sequenced sample consisted of peripheral blood. Receptors were obtained from a woman aged 18-35 years with acute or convalescent COVID-19.

The chain has TRBV30 and TRBJ1-1; TRBD1 agrees at 11 bases. Germline values: CDR1 GTSNPN, CDR2 SVGIG (reference sequence). This CDR3 is built from 16 residues. The ends lost 0 bases at V and 4 bases at J; junction bases unmatched: 7. The CDR3 DNA sequence: TGTGCCTGGAGTGTCCCCAGGACAGGGGGCGGCACTGAAGCTTTCTTT. Amino acid sequence: CAWSVPRTGGGTEAFF.

The chain employs TRBV19 and TRBJ2-2; TRBD2 is a possible D gene (6 bases). Germline CDR1 and CDR2: LNHDA and SQIVND (reference sequence). V was cut by 5 bases and J by 7 bases, with 17 bases left in between. The CDR3 consists of 15 residues. The CDR3, as DNA: TGTGCCAGTAGTGTCTCCGGGACTCTAGTCGGGGAGCTGTTTTTT. Protein product: CASSVSGTLVGELFF.

The chain recombines TRBV24-1 with TRBJ2-1; no firm D call. V lost 3 bases and J 8 bases, leaving 10 bases between the germline ends. Germline-derived CDR1 and CDR2 are KGHDR and SFDVKD. The CDR3 sequence is 13 residues long. In nucleotides, the CDR3 is TGTGCCACCAGTGATCCCTACGCGGATGAGCAGTTCTTC. Translating it yields CATSDPYADEQFF.

V is TRBV14 and J is TRBJ1-4; 7 bases match TRBD1. Trimming took 2 bases from V and 3 from J; bases not matched to a gene: 9. The germline gives CDR1 SGHDN, CDR2 FVKESK. The CDR3 covers 17 residues. In DNA form, the CDR3 reads TGTGCCAGCAGCCAAAGGGGCCCGGGACAGCCTAATGAAAAACTGTTTTTT. The encoded protein is CASSQRGPGQPNEKLFF.

The chain employs TRBV7-2 and TRBJ1-1; weak D call: TRBD1 (6 bases). CDR1 is SGHTA and CDR2 is FQGNSA in the germline V gene. The CDR3 is 16 amino acids. V lost 4 bases and J lost 4, with 19 bases in between. The CDR3 region has the DNA TGTGCCAGCAGCTGGAGGGGGGGAGGTATTGGCACTGAAGCTTTCTTT. Translating gives CASSWRGGGIGTEAFF.

The V and J genes are TRBV30 and TRBJ1-1; tentative D call: TRBD1 (6 bases). The CDR3 is 13 residues long. Germline V gene lookup returns CDR1 GTSNPN and CDR2 SVGIG (reference sequence). Trimming removed 2 bases at V and 10 bases at J, with 17 bases between. The CDR3: CAWSPTGTRGAFF. The CDR3 DNA follows: TGTGCCTGGAGTCCCACCGGGACACGGGGAGCTTTCTTT.

CDR3 region: CASSSQSDTQYF. CDR3 DNA: TGTGCCAGCAGTTCTCAGTCAGATACGCAGTATTTT. The chain is built from TRBV2 and TRBJ2-3; no firm D call. V dropped 5 bases and J dropped 4 bases, with 7 bases sitting between them. Germline-derived CDR1 and CDR2 are SNHLY and FYNNEI. There are 12 residues in the CDR3.

The chain uses TRBV5-8 and TRBJ2-5; 8 bases are a match to TRBD1. CDR3 length equals 15 residues. J gave up 2 bases and V 0 bases, and 3 bases lay outside the gene matches. CDR1 SGHTS and CDR2 YDEGEE come from the germline V gene. DNA for the CDR3: TGTGCCAGCAGCTTGGGGCAGGGGGCGCAAGAGACCCAGTACTTC. This gives the protein CASSLGQGAQETQYF.

V usage is TRBV2 and J usage is TRBJ1-1; D call uncertain. Looked up from germline, CDR1 is SNHLY and CDR2 is FYNNEI. V lost 6 bases, J lost 7 bases, and 12 bases lay in between. This CDR3 region has 12 residues. The CDR3 nucleotides are TGTGCCAGCAGCCCCCGACGGGGTGAAGCTTTCTTT. This sequence encodes CASSPRRGEAFF.

This chain links TRBV2 with TRBJ2-5, with 7 bases fitting TRBD2. CDR1 and CDR2 (germline): SNHLY, FYNNEI. Unmatched junction bases numbered 12, after V lost 3 bases and J lost 5 bases. The CDR3 spans 16 residues. The CDR3 DNA reads TGTGCCAGCAGTGACATGGTAGCGGGTGGGGTGGAGACCCAGTACTTC. Its protein is CASSDMVAGGVETQYF.

This chain connects TRBV6-5 to TRBJ1-6, with D possibly TRBD1 on 6 matching bases. V lost 7 bases and J 8 bases, leaving 12 bases between the germline ends. The CDR3 contains 13 residues. Germline CDR1 MNHEY, CDR2 SVGAGI. The CDR3 here is CASNKGVYSPLHF. The CDR3 coding sequence is TGTGCCAGCAACAAGGGGGTTTATTCACCCCTCCACTTT.

The chain joins TRBV6-5 to TRBJ2-5, with D unclear. The CDR3 is 13 residues long. V was shortened by 8 bases and J by 4 bases, with 14 bases between the two germline ends. Germline V CDR1 and CDR2: MNHEY, SVGAGI. The CDR3 sequence: CASEMTLGETQYF. The CDR3 DNA follows: TGTGCCAGCGAGATGACCCTAGGAGAGACCCAGTACTTC.

The V and J genes are TRBV9 and TRBJ1-3; D is unclear. This CDR3 has 15 amino acids. The V end lost 0 bases, the J end lost 0 bases, and 7 bases lay between the germline ends. From germline, CDR1 is SGDLS and CDR2 YYNGEE. The CDR3 coding sequence is TGTGCCAGCAGCGTAGCTACAGCCTCTGGAAACACCATATATTTT. Protein: CASSVATASGNTIYF.

The chain employs TRBV6-4 and TRBJ2-3; 12 positions agree with TRBD2. The CDR3 spans 16 residues. Looked up from germline, CDR1 is MRHNA and CDR2 is SNTAGT. The V and J ends lost 5 bases and 3 bases, in that order; junction bases with no gene match: 6. Here the CDR3 reads CASSPTSGGGTDTQYF. The CDR3 DNA follows: TGTGCCAGCAGTCCGACTAGCGGGGGAGGGACAGATACGCAGTATTTT.

V gene TRBV19 combines with J gene TRBJ2-7, with D maybe TRBD1 (6 bases). V was clipped by 4 bases and J by 0 bases, with 13 bases between them. CDR3 size: 15 residues. Germline V CDR1 and CDR2: LNHDA, SQIVND (reference sequence). DNA for the CDR3: TGTGCCAGTAGTAACCAAGGACAGCCCTCCTACGAGCAGTACTTC. Its translation is CASSNQGQPSYEQYF.

This clone was seen a single time. The chain combines TRBV19 with TRBJ1-3, with D possibly matching TRBD1 (5 bases). Looked up from germline, CDR1 is LNHDA and CDR2 is SQIVND (reference sequence). The CDR3 has 17 residues. V was pared by 6 bases and J by 0 bases, with 18 bases between. CDR3: CASRGTRDVNSGNTIYF. In DNA, the CDR3 is TGTGCCAGTAGGGGGACTCGGGACGTTAACTCTGGAAACACCATATATTTT.

This sequence joins TRBV19 and TRBJ1-6, with 7 positions matching TRBD1. Germline V gives CDR1 LNHDA, CDR2 SQIVND (reference sequence). After removal of 3 bases from V and 6 bases from J, the junction contained 5 bases not matched to a gene. This CDR3 has 15 amino acids. This CDR3 reads CASSIMGQSNSPLHF. In DNA, the CDR3 is TGTGCCAGTAGTATTATGGGACAGTCTAATTCACCCCTCCACTTT.

The chain couples TRBV9 to TRBJ1-2; D perhaps matches TRBD1 (5 bases). CDR1 is SGDLS and CDR2 is YYNGEE in the germline V gene. The V and J ends lost 0 bases and 0 bases respectively, with 15 bases between them. The CDR3 is made up of 17 amino acids. This CDR3 reads CASSVGGRALANYGYTF. CDR3 nucleotides: TGTGCCAGCAGCGTAGGGGGCAGGGCCCTAGCTAACTATGGCTACACCTTC.

The V gene is TRBV19, the J gene TRBJ2-1; TRBD2 matches at 8 bases. The CDR3 is 16 residues long. Trimming at V came to 4 bases and at J to 4 bases, leaving 9 bases not matched to a gene. CDR1 LNHDA and CDR2 SQIVND come from the germline V gene (reference sequence). The CDR3 DNA reads TGTGCCAGTAGTAGGGACGGCGGGGGGCTTTACAATGAGCAGTTCTTC. Its protein product is CASSRDGGGLYNEQFF.

The V call is TRBV2, the J call TRBJ2-7, with 9 nucleotides matching TRBD1. CDR1 is SNHLY and CDR2 is FYNNEI in the germline V gene. This CDR3 has 17 amino acids. V shed 3 bases, J shed 6 bases, and the junction held 15 bases outside the gene matches. The CDR3 is CASSDASLSGQGGEQYF. The CDR3 region has the DNA TGTGCCAGCAGTGATGCTTCTCTCTCGGGACAGGGCGGCGAGCAGTACTTC.

The chain is built from TRBV6-5 and TRBJ2-1; D gene uncertain. The CDR3 spans 13 residues. Germline V gene sequence: CDR1 MNHEY, CDR2 SVGAGI. Trimming took off 0 bases at V and 7 bases at J, with 7 bases between the two ends. The CDR3 DNA reads as TGTGCCAGCAGTTACTCTTTCGAGAATGAGCAGTTCTTC. This encodes CASSYSFENEQFF.

The gene calls are TRBV5-6 and TRBJ2-2; 7 bases match TRBD2. The junction had 4 bases not matched to a gene; V was cut back by 0 bases and J by 5 bases. This CDR3 has 15 residues. Germline V lookup: CDR1 SGHDT, CDR2 YYEEEE. The CDR3: CASSLAGGWTGELFF. Written as DNA, the CDR3 is TGTGCCAGCAGCTTGGCGGGGGGATGGACCGGGGAGCTGTTTTTT.

This sequence joins TRBV25-1 and TRBJ1-2; the match to TRBD1 covers 9 bases. CDR1 is MGHDK and CDR2 is SYGVNS in the germline V gene. V lost 4 bases and J lost 5; bases outside the gene matches: 8. The CDR3 consists of 15 residues. CDR3 amino acids: CASSAPGTGFYGYTF. The CDR3 region has the DNA TGTGCCAGCAGTGCCCCCGGGACAGGGTTTTATGGCTACACCTTC.